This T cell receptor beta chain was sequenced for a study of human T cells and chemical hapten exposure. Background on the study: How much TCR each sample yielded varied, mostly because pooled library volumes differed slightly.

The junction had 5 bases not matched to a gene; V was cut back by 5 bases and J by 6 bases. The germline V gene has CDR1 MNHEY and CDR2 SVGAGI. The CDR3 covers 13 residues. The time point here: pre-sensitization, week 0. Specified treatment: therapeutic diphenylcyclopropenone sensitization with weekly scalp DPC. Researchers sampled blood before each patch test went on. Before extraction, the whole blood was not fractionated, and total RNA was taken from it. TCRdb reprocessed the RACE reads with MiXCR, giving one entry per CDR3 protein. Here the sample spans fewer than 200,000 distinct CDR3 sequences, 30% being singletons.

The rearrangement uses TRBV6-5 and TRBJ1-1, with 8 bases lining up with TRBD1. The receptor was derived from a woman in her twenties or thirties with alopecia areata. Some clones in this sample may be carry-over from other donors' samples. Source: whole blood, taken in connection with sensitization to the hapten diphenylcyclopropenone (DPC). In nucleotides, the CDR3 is TGTGCCAGCAGTCAGGGGGCAGGCGCTGAAGCTTTCTTT. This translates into CASSQGAGAEAFF.